Detailed here is one T cell receptor beta chain. Its target is not known. The assay that was used to sequence DNA from cultured CD4+ T cells was the Oncomine TCR Beta short-read assay. The source of extracted genomic DNA was cultured CD4+ T cells. TCRdb reanalysed the PCR reads using MiXCR and keeps one entry per CDR3 protein. Among roughly 8,300 distinct CDR3 sequences listed, over 30% were seen once. These data come from a study of vaccination and CD4 T cells after COVID-19. With 0 bases clipped from V and 0 bases from J, the junction kept 11 bases outside the gene matches. CDR1 and CDR2 (germline): MNHNS, SASEGT. The CDR3 extends over 19 amino acids. As for treatment: approximately 9-day PBMC culture with coronavirus spike peptide pools or control peptides (ViraFEST assay). One should note that the unexposed donor's CD4+ T cells were collected before the COVID-19 pandemic (2011-2018). Culture of approximately 2.1 million PBMCs per well took place with roughly 9.6 IU/ml IL-2 and roughly 10 ug/ml peptide pools. Four cold-coronavirus spikes and SARS-CoV-2 S/N were the probes applied, cells permitting, to CD4+ T cells from unexposed donors.

The receptor was isolated from a human donor in good health. The chain combines TRBV6-1 with TRBJ1-5, with 7 bases that match TRBD1. Sequenced input: CD4+ T cells from blood, cultured in vitro. The CDR3, as DNA: TGTGCCAGCAGTGAAGCTCAGGGGGGGATGGGGATTAGCAATCAGCCCCAGCATTTT. This encodes CASSEAQGGMGISNQPQHF.